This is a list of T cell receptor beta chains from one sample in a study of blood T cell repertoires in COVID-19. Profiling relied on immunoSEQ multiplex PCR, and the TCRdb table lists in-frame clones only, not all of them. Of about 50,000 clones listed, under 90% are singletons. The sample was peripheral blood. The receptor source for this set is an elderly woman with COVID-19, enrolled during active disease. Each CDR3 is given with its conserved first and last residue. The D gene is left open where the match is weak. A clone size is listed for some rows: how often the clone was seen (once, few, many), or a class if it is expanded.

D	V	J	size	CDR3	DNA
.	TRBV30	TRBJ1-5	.	CAWSRGTGPHQPQHF	TGTGCCTGGAGCCGGGGAACAGGGCCCCATCAGCCCCAGCATTTT
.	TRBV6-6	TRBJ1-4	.	CASTPGGGGSEKLFF	TGTGCCAGCACCCCGGGGGGGGGAGGTAGCGAAAAACTGTTTTTT
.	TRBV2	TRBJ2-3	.	CASRPQGGSTDTQYF	TGTGCCAGCAGACCTCAGGGTGGGAGCACAGATACGCAGTATTTT
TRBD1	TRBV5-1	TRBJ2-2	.	CASSGGQGGTGELFF	TGCGCCAGCAGCGGGGGACAGGGCGGCACCGGGGAGCTGTTTTTT
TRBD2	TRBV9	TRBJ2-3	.	CASSVIAGGLDTQYF	TGTGCCAGCAGCGTAATAGCGGGGGGGCTGGATACGCAGTATTTT
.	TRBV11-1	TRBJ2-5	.	CASSPGVETQYF	TGTGCCAGCAGCCCCGGTGTGGAGACCCAGTACTTC
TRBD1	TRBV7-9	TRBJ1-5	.	CASSSKGQSSNQPQHF	TGTGCCAGCAGCTCCAAGGGACAGTCAAGCAATCAGCCCCAGCATTTT
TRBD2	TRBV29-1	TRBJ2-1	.	CSVGLAGNYNEQFF	TGCAGCGTGGGACTAGCGGGGAACTACAATGAGCAGTTCTTC
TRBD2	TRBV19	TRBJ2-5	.	CASSIGTIWGETQYF	TGTGCCAGTAGTATCGGGACTATTTGGGGTGAGACCCAGTACTTC
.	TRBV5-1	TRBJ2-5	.	CASSLAATNTQYF	TGCGCCAGCAGCTTAGCGGCCACGAATACCCAGTACTTC
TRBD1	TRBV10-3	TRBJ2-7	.	CAISGQGTYEQYF	TGTGCCATCAGTGGACAGGGAACCTACGAGCAGTACTTC
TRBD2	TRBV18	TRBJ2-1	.	CASSPHGGAYNEQFF	TGTGCCAGCTCACCACACGGGGGGGCTTACAATGAGCAGTTCTTC
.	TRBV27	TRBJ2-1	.	CASSSHSLDEQFF	TGTGCCAGCAGTTCGCACAGTCTCGATGAGCAGTTCTTC
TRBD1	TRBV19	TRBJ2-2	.	CASSMVRGQGTGELFF	TGTGCCAGTAGTATGGTTAGGGGGCAAGGCACCGGGGAGCTGTTTTTT
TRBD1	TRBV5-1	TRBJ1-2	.	CASSLPARAGTGATNYGYTF	TGCGCCAGCAGCTTGCCGGCTAGGGCAGGGACAGGGGCGACGAACTATGGCTACACCTTC
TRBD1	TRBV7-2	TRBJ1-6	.	CASSFRLGTGSPLHF	TGTGCCAGCAGCTTTCGACTGGGGACAGGATCACCCCTCCACTTT
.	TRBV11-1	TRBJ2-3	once	CASSLGGDRTDTQYF	TGTGCCAGCAGCTTAGGCGGGGACCGCACAGATACGCAGTATTTT
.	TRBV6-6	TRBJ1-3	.	CASSAQQGLSGNTIYF	TGTGCCAGCAGTGCCCAACAGGGTCTGTCCGGAAACACCATATATTTT
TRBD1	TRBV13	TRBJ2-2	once	CASSSLIVRGQGLNTGELFF	TGTGCCAGCAGCTCCCTCATAGTACGGGGACAGGGGTTGAACACCGGGGAGCTGTTTTTT
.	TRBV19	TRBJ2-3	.	CASSRDLGGSGADTQYF	TGTGCCAGTAGTAGGGACCTCGGGGGCAGCGGGGCAGATACGCAGTATTTT
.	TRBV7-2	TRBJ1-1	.	CASSLVSESQVEAFF	TGTGCCAGCAGCTTAGTCTCGGAGAGCCAAGTTGAAGCTTTCTTT
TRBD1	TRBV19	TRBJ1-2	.	CASSISFDRGLGGYTF	TGTGCCAGTAGTATCTCCTTTGACAGGGGATTAGGAGGCTACACCTTC
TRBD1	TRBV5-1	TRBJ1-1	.	CASSLDPNRGLNTEAFF	TGCGCCAGCAGCTTGGATCCCAACAGGGGCCTGAACACTGAAGCTTTCTTT
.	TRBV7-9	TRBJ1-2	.	CASSSGPWRNYGYTF	TGTGCCAGCAGCTCCGGGCCCTGGAGGAACTATGGCTACACCTTC
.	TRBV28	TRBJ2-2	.	CASSWIQGTGELFF	TGTGCCAGCAGTTGGATACAGGGAACCGGGGAGCTGTTTTTT
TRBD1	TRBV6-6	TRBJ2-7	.	CASSLGQAPYEQYF	TGTGCCAGCAGCCTCGGACAGGCACCCTACGAGCAGTACTTC